A single sample is the source of the 29 T cell receptor beta chains below, sequenced in a study of cytomegalovirus exposure and HLA in healthy donors. Sequencing used immunoSEQ multiplex PCR; TCRdb keeps in-frame clones, though not all of them. The sample has some 170,000 clones, 86% seen once. Sequencing was done on a sample of PBMCs. These receptors were taken from a man aged 30-40 years in good health and CMV-seropositive.

CDR3 sequence (DNA): TGTGCCAGCAGTGAAGAGTACAGGGAAGAGACCCAGTACTTC. It encodes CASSEEYREETQYF. The rearrangement uses TRBV6-1 and TRBJ2-5, with D possibly TRBD1 on 6 matching bases. Germline V gives CDR1 MNHNS, CDR2 SASEGT. The germline V and J ends were trimmed by 1 base and 3 bases, with 9 bases remaining between them. The CDR3 spans 14 residues.

This sequence joins TRBV5-4 and TRBJ2-2; D remains ambiguous. This CDR3 spans 14 amino acids. The germline gives CDR1 SGHNT, CDR2 YYREEE (reference sequence). V was cut by 1 base and J by 4 bases, with 8 bases left in between. This CDR3 reads CASSLLTSTGELFF. CDR3 DNA sequence: TGTGCCAGCAGCTTGCTAACATCCACCGGGGAGCTGTTTTTT.

As DNA, the CDR3 is TGTGCCAGCACCCCCCAGGGGCGTCATGGCTACACCTTC. This sequence encodes CASTPQGRHGYTF. V is TRBV28 and J is TRBJ1-2, with D perhaps matching TRBD1 (6 bases). The germline V and J ends were trimmed by 7 bases and 6 bases, with 15 bases remaining between them. The CDR3 has 13 amino acids. Germline V lookup: CDR1 MDHEN, CDR2 SYDVKM.

This chain joins TRBV5-1 and TRBJ2-2; unclear D gene. V lost 3 bases to trimming and J lost 7 bases, with 13 bases between them. The germline V gene encodes CDR1 SGHRS and CDR2 YFSETQ. This CDR3 region has 14 residues. The CDR3 sequence is CASSSQSGRGELFF. As DNA, the CDR3 is TGCGCCAGCAGCTCCCAGTCAGGCCGCGGGGAGCTGTTTTTT. The full variable domain, rest sourced from reference TRBV5-1 and TRBJ2-2, is KAGVTQTPRYLIKTRGQQVTLSCSPISGHRSVSWYQQTPGQGLQFLFEYFSETQRNKGNFPGRFSGRQFSNSRSEMNVSTLELGDSALYLCASSSQSGRGELFFGEGSRLTVL.

The rearrangement uses TRBV6-5 and TRBJ2-1; tentative D call: TRBD1 (6 bases). Trimming took off 2 bases at V and 5 bases at J, with 13 bases between the two ends. The germline gives CDR1 MNHEY, CDR2 SVGAGI. The CDR3 is 15 residues long. Here the CDR3 DNA reads TGTGCCAGCAGTTACGTAGGCCAGGGGAACAATGAGCAGTTCTTC. It is translated as CASSYVGQGNNEQFF.

The rearrangement joins TRBV29-1 to TRBJ2-5, with D hard to call. The germline V and J ends were trimmed by 5 bases and 7 bases, with 14 bases remaining between them. Germline CDR1 and CDR2: SQVTM and ANQGSEA. The CDR3 contains 12 residues. This CDR3 is CSVWIGSGTQYF. DNA for the CDR3: TGCAGCGTTTGGATTGGGTCTGGGACCCAGTACTTC.

This clone was seen only once. The V and J genes are TRBV27 and TRBJ1-1; possibly TRBD1 for D (5 bases). Germline CDR1 MNHEY, CDR2 SMNVEV (reference sequence). This CDR3 has 12 amino acids. Trimming cost V 5 bases and J 8 bases, with 12 bases left between them. CDR3 residues: CASSPPGGEAFF. CDR3 DNA: TGTGCCAGCAGTCCCCCGGGGGGGGAAGCTTTCTTT.

The chain employs TRBV15 and TRBJ2-7; no clear D gene. The V gene lost 0 bases and the J gene lost 2 bases, with 5 bases spanning the gap. Germline values: CDR1 LNHNV, CDR2 YYDKDF (reference sequence). The CDR3 runs to 13 residues. The CDR3 DNA follows: TGTGCCACCAGCAGAGATTCCGCCTACGAGCAGTACTTC. Protein product: CATSRDSAYEQYF.

The V call is TRBV30, the J call TRBJ2-1, with D maybe TRBD1 (5 bases). The CDR3 totals 13 residues. The V and J ends lost 3 bases and 3 bases respectively, with 9 bases between them. CDR1 and CDR2 from the germline V gene are GTSNPN and SVGIG (reference sequence). CDR3 bases: TGTGCCTGGAGACCAGGACACTACAATGAGCAGTTCTTC. Amino acid sequence: CAWRPGHYNEQFF.

The V gene is TRBV7-9, the J gene TRBJ1-3; a weak D match, TRBD1 (5 bases). The V end was cut by 5 bases, the J end by 1 base, with 18 bases between. The CDR3 contains 17 residues. Germline V gives CDR1 SEHNR, CDR2 FQNEAQ (reference sequence). The CDR3 bases are TGTGCCAGCAGCGTAAGACTTGGGGGGGTTTCTGGAAACACCATATATTTT. It encodes CASSVRLGGVSGNTIYF.

The V gene is TRBV27, the J gene TRBJ1-3, with D possibly matching TRBD1 (6 bases). The CDR3 extends over 18 amino acids. Germline loops: CDR1 MNHEY, CDR2 SMNVEV (reference sequence). In DNA form, the CDR3 reads TGTGTGTGGCCCAGCCCCGACCCGGCGGGGGCGTGTGGAAACACCATATATTTT. It codes for CVWPSPDPAGACGNTIYF.

CDR3 nucleotide sequence: TGCGCCAGCAGTAAGGGGGAGAACACTGAAGCTTTCTTT. It codes for CASSKGENTEAFF. The genes are TRBV5-1 and TRBJ1-1, with D perhaps matching TRBD1 (6 bases). This CDR3 is 13 amino acids long. Trimming left V 5 bases short and J 1 base short, with 9 bases between. Germline V gene sequence: CDR1 SGHRS, CDR2 YFSETQ.

The rearrangement uses TRBV19 and TRBJ2-7; 8 nucleotides agree with TRBD1. In germline, CDR1 is LNHDA, CDR2 SQIVND (reference sequence). The V and J ends lost 3 bases and 1 base, in that order; junction bases with no gene match: 8. This CDR3 is 16 amino acids long. CDR3 protein: CASSMYFGTGSYEQYF. Written as DNA, the CDR3 is TGTGCCAGTAGTATGTACTTCGGGACAGGATCCTACGAGCAGTACTTC.

V gene TRBV9 combines with J gene TRBJ1-1; D might be TRBD1 (5 bases). This CDR3 is built from 17 residues. The ends were cut back, 0 bases at V and 7 bases at J, with 22 bases in the middle. CDR1 and CDR2 from the germline V gene are SGDLS and YYNGEE. The CDR3 DNA reads as TGTGCCAGCAGCGTAGTTCACGGGGCAGTTGGGGATTTTGAAGCTTTCTTT. Encoded protein: CASSVVHGAVGDFEAFF.

V and J are TRBV14 and TRBJ1-6; D not certain. Germline CDR1 reads SGHDN; CDR2 reads FVKESK. V was clipped by 3 bases and J by 13 bases, with 10 bases between them. The CDR3 length is 12 residues. The CDR3 is CASSQQEWPLHF. CDR3 sequence (DNA): TGTGCCAGCAGCCAGCAGGAATGGCCCCTCCACTTT.

The CDR3: CASSLSSVETQYF. DNA for the CDR3: TGTGCCAGCAGTTTAAGTTCTGTGGAGACCCAGTACTTC. The chain uses TRBV28 and TRBJ2-5, with no clear D. The CDR3 consists of 13 residues. Germline V gives CDR1 MDHEN, CDR2 SYDVKM. Trimming cost V 2 bases and J 5 bases, with 9 bases left between them.

This clone was seen more than once but under ten times. The CDR3 DNA reads as TGTGCCAGCAGTGAGTTAGCGGGAGCGCAAGAGACCCAGTACTTC. Protein: CASSELAGAQETQYF. The chain joins TRBV6-1 to TRBJ2-5; 9 nucleotides align to TRBD2. Germline V gives CDR1 MNHNS, CDR2 SASEGT. The trim removed 3 bases at V and 2 bases at J, leaving 4 bases unmatched. The CDR3 has 15 residues.

This chain connects TRBV9 to TRBJ2-1, with 7 positions matching TRBD1. Trimming at V came to 4 bases and at J to 3 bases, leaving 7 bases not matched to a gene. Germline V gene sequence: CDR1 SGDLS, CDR2 YYNGEE. This CDR3 is 15 amino acids long. For the CDR3, the DNA is TGTGCCAGCAGCTATGGACAGGTTATCTACAATGAGCAGTTCTTC. Its translation is CASSYGQVIYNEQFF.

The chain combines TRBV29-1 with TRBJ1-2; the D is unclear. Germline CDR1 and CDR2: SQVTM and ANQGSEA. This CDR3 has 13 amino acids. V was cut by 5 bases and J by 3 bases, with 13 bases left in between. CDR3 in amino acids: CSVLTAGYYGYTF. CDR3 DNA: TGCAGCGTTTTAACGGCCGGATACTATGGCTACACCTTC.

This clone was counted between two and nine times. The chain is built from TRBV5-6 and TRBJ2-7; TRBD2 is a possible D gene (5 bases). Trimming stripped 4 bases from V and 6 bases from J, with 23 bases between. There are 16 residues in the CDR3. Germline CDR1 and CDR2: SGHDT and YYEEEE. The CDR3 loop reads CASSEPGSHLDSEQYF. The CDR3, as DNA: TGTGCCAGCAGCGAACCGGGATCACATCTGGATTCCGAGCAGTACTTC.

The chain uses TRBV19 and TRBJ2-7; TRBD1 or TRBD2 may be the D gene (5 bases each). Looked up from germline, CDR1 is LNHDA and CDR2 is SQIVND (reference sequence). Trimming cost V 5 bases and J 2 bases, with 13 bases left between them. The CDR3 has 14 amino acids. CDR3 bases: TGTGCCAGTAGTCCGGGACGGGCTCCCTACGAGCAGTACTTC. This gives the protein CASSPGRAPYEQYF. The whole variable domain, filled in from reference TRBV19 and TRBJ2-7, reads DGGITQSPKYLFRKEGQNVTLSCEQNLNHDAMYWYRQDPGQGLRLIYYSQIVNDFQKGDIAEGYSVSREKKESFPLTVTSAQKNPTAFYLCASSPGRAPYEQYFGPGTRLTVT.

The chain joins TRBV5-6 to TRBJ2-2; 8 bases match TRBD2. Trimming removed 3 bases from V and 5 bases from J; junction bases left unmatched: 9. In germline, CDR1 is SGHDT, CDR2 YYEEEE. The CDR3 contains 16 residues. The CDR3 nucleotides read TGTGCCAGCAGCTCCCTTACTAGCGGAATGACCGGGGAGCTGTTTTTT. Translated, it gives CASSSLTSGMTGELFF.

The genes are TRBV4-3 and TRBJ1-3, with 7 bases aligning to TRBD1. J was trimmed by 0 bases and V by 4 bases; bases with no gene match: 12. This CDR3 has 18 residues. CDR1 is LGHNA, CDR2 YSLEER, per germline. In nucleotides, the CDR3 is TGCGCCAGCAGCCTTTATTTCAGGGGGGGACACTCTGGAAACACCATATATTTT. Translating it yields CASSLYFRGGHSGNTIYF.

V usage is TRBV12-5 and J usage is TRBJ1-2; D is perhaps TRBD1 (6 bases). V lost 1 base and J lost 5, with 20 bases in between. The CDR3 consists of 17 residues. The V gene's germline CDR1 is LGHNT and CDR2 FRNRAP. CDR3 in DNA: TGTGCTAGTGGTTTGGACTTAAGAACAGGGAGATTTTATGGCTACACCTTC. Its translation: CASGLDLRTGRFYGYTF.

This rearrangement joins TRBV4-3 to TRBJ1-2, with D possibly matching TRBD1 (5 bases). This CDR3 comprises 15 residues. V gave up 0 bases and J gave up 6 bases, with 14 bases separating them. Germline CDR1 is LGHNA and CDR2 is YSLEER. The CDR3 here is CASSQDFRQWDGYTF. The DNA for the CDR3 is TGCGCCAGCAGCCAAGATTTCCGACAGTGGGATGGCTACACCTTC.

This clone was counted at least ten times. The chain recombines TRBV4-1 with TRBJ1-6; TRBD1 aligns across 10 bases. The CDR3 is made up of 15 amino acids. CDR1 MGHRA and CDR2 YSYEKL come from the germline V gene. V lost 0 bases to trimming and J lost 7 bases; unmatched junction nucleotides: 0. CDR3 nucleotides: TGCGCCAGCAGCCAAGAGGGACAGGGGAATTCACCCCTCCACTTT. Its protein is CASSQEGQGNSPLHF.

V gene TRBV5-8 combines with J gene TRBJ1-5; D is unresolved. In germline, CDR1 is SGHTS, CDR2 YDEGEE. This CDR3 is built from 15 residues. Trimming removed 0 bases at V and 1 base at J, with 8 bases between. The CDR3 loop reads CASSLGWLSNQPQHF. CDR3 bases: TGTGCCAGCAGCTTGGGCTGGCTAAGCAATCAGCCCCAGCATTTT.

The rearrangement joins TRBV7-9 to TRBJ2-7; D tentatively fits TRBD1 or TRBD2 (6 bases each). This CDR3 has 15 residues. Trimming took 4 bases from V and 3 from J, leaving 16 bases between them. CDR1 is SEHNR, CDR2 FQNEAQ, per germline (reference sequence). CDR3 in DNA: TGTGCCAGCAGCTCACCGACGGGGGCCGGCTACGAGCAGTACTTC. Its protein is CASSSPTGAGYEQYF.

The chain recombines TRBV5-1 with TRBJ1-2, with TRBD1 as a possible D gene (6 bases). Germline lookup yields CDR1 SGHRS and CDR2 YFSETQ. The ends were cut back, 0 bases at V and 1 base at J, with 13 bases in the middle. The CDR3 runs 16 residues. The CDR3 protein is CASSLEGGRGNYGYTF. The DNA of the CDR3 is TGCGCCAGCAGCTTGGAAGGGGGGCGAGGTAACTATGGCTACACCTTC.